The rows below give T cell receptor beta chains drawn from one sample of a study of CD8 T cells in Susac syndrome. TCRdb reprocessed the immunoSEQ multiplex PCR reads via MiXCR and lists one record per CDR3 protein. The sample has 210,000 or so distinct CDR3 sequences, 94% seen once. The sample consisted of CD4+ T cells from PBMCs. The receptors originated from a human donor with Susac syndrome. Each CDR3 is given with its conserved first and last residue. Fields, in order: D gene, V gene, J gene, clone size, CDR3 protein, CDR3 DNA. D genes are given only for firm matches. Clone sizes are given selectively: once, few, many, or a class where the clone is expanded.

NA	TRBV25-1	TRBJ1-6	NA	CASTATREEPLHF	TGTGCCAGCACCGCGACCAGGGAGGAACCCCTCCACTTT
NA	TRBV15	TRBJ2-5	NA	CATSRAPSRGQETQYF	TGTGCCACCAGCAGAGCCCCTAGCAGGGGACAAGAGACCCAGTACTTC
NA	TRBV27	TRBJ1-2	NA	CASRPSGINYGYTF	TGTGCCAGCAGGCCCTCCGGGATTAACTATGGCTACACCTTC
NA	TRBV11-2	TRBJ2-5	NA	CASSLDRVTETQYF	TGTGCCAGCAGCTTAGATCGAGTTACGGAGACCCAGTACTTC
NA	TRBV14	TRBJ2-3	NA	CASSYRDISTDTQYF	TGTGCCAGCAGCTACCGGGACATAAGCACAGATACGCAGTATTTT
NA	TRBV12-3/TRBV12-4	TRBJ1-1	NA	CASSRERVGRNTEAFF	TGTGCCAGCAGCCGAGAGAGGGTAGGAAGGAACACTGAAGCTTTCTTT
NA	TRBV7-2	TRBJ2-7	NA	CASSSTTPRPGEGTYEQYF	TGTGCCAGCAGCTCAACGACTCCACGACCAGGGGAGGGGACCTACGAGCAGTACTTC
TRBD1	TRBV6-2/TRBV6-3	TRBJ2-6	NA	CASSLQGAGANVLTF	TGTGCCAGCAGTCTACAGGGGGCCGGGGCCAACGTCCTGACTTTC
NA	TRBV2	TRBJ1-5	NA	CASNPTGSGNQPQHF	TGTGCCAGCAACCCGACAGGATCGGGCAATCAGCCCCAGCATTTT
TRBD1	TRBV2	TRBJ1-2	NA	CASIRDREYGYTF	TGTGCCAGTATCCGGGACAGGGAGTATGGCTACACCTTC
TRBD2	TRBV4-2	TRBJ2-1	NA	CASSRGTSGGSSYNEQFF	TGTGCCAGCAGCCGAGGGACTAGCGGGGGGAGCTCCTACAATGAGCAGTTCTTC
TRBD2	TRBV5-4	TRBJ2-2	NA	CASSPSGGGATGELFF	TGTGCCAGCAGCCCCTCGGGAGGGGGGGCCACCGGGGAGCTGTTTTTT
TRBD1	TRBV5-1	TRBJ2-2	NA	CASSSGQGANTGELFF	TGCGCCAGCAGCTCCGGACAGGGGGCCAACACCGGGGAGCTGTTTTTT
TRBD1	TRBV2	TRBJ1-6	NA	CASSPRQGASYNSPLHF	TGTGCCAGCAGCCCCAGACAGGGGGCGAGCTATAATTCACCCCTCCACTTT
TRBD1	TRBV4-2	TRBJ2-7	NA	CASSQGNRGYEQYF	TGTGCCAGCAGCCAAGGGAACAGGGGCTACGAGCAGTACTTC
NA	TRBV9	TRBJ2-3	once	CASTGVRTDTQYF	TGTGCCAGCACAGGGGTCCGCACAGATACGCAGTATTTT
NA	TRBV5-1	TRBJ2-5	NA	CASSFGAGVEETQYF	TGCGCCAGCAGCTTCGGTGCAGGGGTGGAAGAGACCCAGTACTTC
NA	TRBV29-1	TRBJ1-1	NA	CSVEGLARNTEAFF	TGCAGCGTTGAGGGGTTGGCTCGGAACACTGAAGCTTTCTTT
NA	TRBV3-1	TRBJ2-2	NA	CASSQAGTGELFF	TGTGCCAGCAGCCAAGCCGGCACCGGGGAGCTGTTTTTT
TRBD1	TRBV12-3/TRBV12-4	TRBJ2-1	NA	CASRLTGGNEQFF	TGTGCCAGCAGGTTGACAGGGGGGAATGAGCAGTTCTTC
TRBD2	TRBV6-2/TRBV6-3	TRBJ2-5	NA	CARTGLVGETQYF	TGTGCCAGGACGGGACTAGTGGGGGAGACCCAGTACTTC
NA	TRBV30	TRBJ1-1	NA	CAWVMTGNTEAFF	TGTGCCTGGGTAATGACAGGGAACACTGAAGCTTTCTTT
NA	TRBV4-3	TRBJ1-1	NA	CASSQVPGLLGTEAFF	TGCGCCAGCAGCCAAGTCCCGGGCCTTCTGGGCACTGAAGCTTTCTTT
NA	TRBV5-1	TRBJ1-2	NA	CASSFAGGESYTF	TGCGCCAGCAGCTTCGCGGGAGGGGAGAGCTACACCTTC
NA	TRBV6-2/TRBV6-3	TRBJ2-1	NA	CASSQDPILSYNEQFF	TGTGCCAGCAGCCAAGACCCGATCCTTTCCTACAATGAGCAGTTCTTC
NA	TRBV4-3	TRBJ2-3	NA	CASSQVGQGETQYF	TGCGCCAGCAGCCAAGTGGGACAAGGGGAGACGCAGTATTTT
NA	TRBV28	TRBJ1-5	NA	CASSSPGSRRTQPQHF	TGTGCCAGCAGTTCACCGGGATCCAGAAGGACTCAGCCCCAGCATTTT
NA	TRBV7-9	TRBJ2-4	NA	CASSFITGPTLAKNIQYF	TGTGCCAGCAGCTTTATTACGGGGCCTACCCTGGCCAAAAACATTCAGTACTTC
NA	TRBV3-1	TRBJ2-5	NA	CASSRALPSRGEETQYF	TGTGCCAGCAGCCGCGCCCTCCCTAGCAGGGGGGAAGAGACCCAGTACTTC
NA	TRBV28	TRBJ1-5	NA	CASSRALGSNQPQHF	TGTGCCAGCAGTAGGGCCCTGGGGAGCAATCAGCCCCAGCATTTT
NA	TRBV4-1	TRBJ1-4	NA	CASSQDPRKGRTDLKLFF	TGCGCCAGCAGCCAAGACCCTAGGAAAGGAAGGACCGACCTAAAACTGTTTTTT
NA	TRBV5-1	TRBJ2-2	NA	CASTQHWAFTGELFF	TGCGCCAGCACCCAACATTGGGCGTTTACCGGGGAGCTGTTTTTT
NA	TRBV12-3/TRBV12-4	TRBJ1-1	NA	CASIPWAGNTEAFF	TGTGCCAGCATCCCATGGGCAGGGAACACTGAAGCTTTCTTT
NA	TRBV5-6	TRBJ2-5	NA	CASSLSGYQETQYF	TGTGCCAGCAGTCTATCTGGGTACCAAGAGACCCAGTACTTC
TRBD2	TRBV10-3	TRBJ2-5	NA	CAIGQRGKQETQYF	TGTGCCATCGGGCAGCGGGGAAAACAAGAGACCCAGTACTTC
NA	TRBV3-1	TRBJ1-2	NA	CASSPRGGAGYGYTF	TGTGCCAGCAGCCCCCGGGGCGGGGCCGGCTATGGCTACACCTTC
TRBD2	TRBV18	TRBJ2-5	once	CASSPRTSEETQYF	TGTGCCAGCTCACCCAGGACTAGCGAAGAGACCCAGTACTTC
NA	TRBV29-1	TRBJ1-2	NA	CSVEFGALGSYGYTF	TGCAGCGTTGAATTCGGGGCCCTAGGTAGCTATGGCTACACCTTC
NA	TRBV19	TRBJ2-1	NA	CASGTIYNEQFF	TGTGCCAGCGGGACCATCTACAATGAGCAGTTCTTC
NA	TRBV6-2/TRBV6-3	TRBJ2-5	NA	CASSYYKGPETQYF	TGTGCCAGCAGTTACTATAAAGGGCCAGAGACCCAGTACTTC
NA	TRBV19	TRBJ2-7	NA	CATRPGSNSYEQYF	TGTGCCACCCGACCGGGGTCAAACTCCTACGAGCAGTACTTC
NA	TRBV12-3/TRBV12-4	TRBJ2-7	NA	CASSLARLTSYEQYF	TGTGCCAGCAGTTTAGCGAGACTGACCTCCTACGAGCAGTACTTC
TRBD2	TRBV7-9	TRBJ2-1	NA	CASSYSFGGDEQFF	TGTGCCAGCAGTTATAGCTTCGGGGGGGACGAGCAGTTCTTC
NA	TRBV9	TRBJ2-1	NA	CASSPRRGPYNEQFF	TGTGCCAGCAGCCCCCGCCGGGGGCCGTACAATGAGCAGTTCTTC
NA	TRBV20-1	TRBJ2-3	NA	CSARVPGLAGDTQYF	TGCAGTGCTAGAGTCCCCGGGCTGGCTGGAGATACGCAGTATTTT
NA	TRBV6-6	TRBJ1-6	NA	CASSQPGSDSPLHF	TGTGCCAGCAGTCAGCCAGGGTCAGACTCACCCCTCCACTTT
NA	TRBV28	TRBJ2-7	NA	CASSVQSLVVEQYF	TGTGCCAGCAGTGTCCAGTCCTTAGTGGTCGAGCAGTACTTC
NA	TRBV20-1	TRBJ2-3	NA	CSANRGPDTQYF	TGCAGTGCTAATCGGGGACCAGATACGCAGTATTTT
NA	TRBV25-1	TRBJ2-5	NA	CASSALGVEETQYF	TGTGCCAGCAGTGCACTAGGGGTGGAAGAGACCCAGTACTTC
TRBD1	TRBV12-3/TRBV12-4	TRBJ1-6	NA	CASSTSGTGGVGRRRALHF	TGTGCCAGCAGCACATCCGGGACAGGGGGCGTCGGGAGAAGGCGGGCCCTCCACTTT